This T cell receptor beta chain was identified in a study of beta chain features in type 1 diabetes. Study-level information: On cell yields, gender and age, patients and healthy donors were similar.

The V gene's germline CDR1 is LNHNV and CDR2 YYDKDF (reference sequence). J gave up 0 bases and V 3 bases, and 0 bases lay outside the gene matches. This CDR3 has 15 residues. TCRB transcripts that were expressed got sequenced, as all of the isolated RNA had been reverse transcribed. The read count averaged approximately 3.3 million across naive, central memory and regulatory T cell samples. Clones were read by immunoSEQ multiplex PCR, and TCRdb kept only the in-frame ones, dropping some. The sample contains 500,000 to 700,000 clones, roughly a sixth of which appear only once. The single heparinised draw taken from each donor contained approximately 120 mL of blood on average.

V usage is TRBV15 and J usage is TRBJ2-5, with TRBD2 matching 11 bases. This sequence originates from a man aged 18 to 29 in good health. Sequenced sample: naive CD4+ T cells from blood. CDR3 DNA: TGTGCCACCAGCAGGACTAGCGGGAACCAAGAGACCCAGTACTTC. Protein product: CATSRTSGNQETQYF.